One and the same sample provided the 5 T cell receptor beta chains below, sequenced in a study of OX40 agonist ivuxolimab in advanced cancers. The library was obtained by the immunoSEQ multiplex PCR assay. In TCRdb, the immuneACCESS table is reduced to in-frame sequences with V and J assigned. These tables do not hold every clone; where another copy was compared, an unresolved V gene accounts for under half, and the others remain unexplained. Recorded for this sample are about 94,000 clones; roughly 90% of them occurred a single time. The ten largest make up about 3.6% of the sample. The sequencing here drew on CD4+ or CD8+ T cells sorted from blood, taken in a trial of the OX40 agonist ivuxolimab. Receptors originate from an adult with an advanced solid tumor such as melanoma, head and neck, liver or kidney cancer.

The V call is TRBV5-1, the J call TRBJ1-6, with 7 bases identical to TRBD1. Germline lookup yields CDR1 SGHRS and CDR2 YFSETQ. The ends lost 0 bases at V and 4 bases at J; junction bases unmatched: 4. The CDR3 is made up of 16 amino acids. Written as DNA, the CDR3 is TGCGCCAGCAGCTTGGCCACAGGGGTATATAATTCACCCCTCCACTTT. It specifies CASSLATGVYNSPLHF.

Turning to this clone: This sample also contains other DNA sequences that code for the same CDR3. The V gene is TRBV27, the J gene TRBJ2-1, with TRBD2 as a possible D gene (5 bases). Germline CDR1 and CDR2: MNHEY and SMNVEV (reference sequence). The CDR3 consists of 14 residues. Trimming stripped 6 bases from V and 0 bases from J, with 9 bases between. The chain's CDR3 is CASRTGSSYNEQFF. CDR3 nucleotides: TGTGCCAGCAGAACGGGGAGCTCCTACAATGAGCAGTTCTTC.

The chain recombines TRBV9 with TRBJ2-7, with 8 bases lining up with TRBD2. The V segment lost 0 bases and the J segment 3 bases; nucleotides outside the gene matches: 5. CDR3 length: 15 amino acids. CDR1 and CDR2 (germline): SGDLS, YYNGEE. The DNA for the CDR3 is TGTGCCAGCAGCGTAGAAGCGGGGGTAGGCTACGAGCAGTACTTC. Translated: CASSVEAGVGYEQYF.

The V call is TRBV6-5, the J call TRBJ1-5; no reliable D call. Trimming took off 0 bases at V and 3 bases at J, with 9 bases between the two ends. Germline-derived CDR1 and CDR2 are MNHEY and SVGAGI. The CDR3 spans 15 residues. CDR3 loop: CASSYSGGYNQPQHF. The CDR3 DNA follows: TGTGCCAGCAGTTACTCGGGAGGTTACAATCAGCCCCAGCATTTT.

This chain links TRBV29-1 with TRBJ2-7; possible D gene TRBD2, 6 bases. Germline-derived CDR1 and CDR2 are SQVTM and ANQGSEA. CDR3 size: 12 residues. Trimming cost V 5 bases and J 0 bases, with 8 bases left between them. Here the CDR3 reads CSVKGLSYEQYF. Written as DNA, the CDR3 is TGCAGCGTTAAGGGACTCTCCTACGAGCAGTACTTC.